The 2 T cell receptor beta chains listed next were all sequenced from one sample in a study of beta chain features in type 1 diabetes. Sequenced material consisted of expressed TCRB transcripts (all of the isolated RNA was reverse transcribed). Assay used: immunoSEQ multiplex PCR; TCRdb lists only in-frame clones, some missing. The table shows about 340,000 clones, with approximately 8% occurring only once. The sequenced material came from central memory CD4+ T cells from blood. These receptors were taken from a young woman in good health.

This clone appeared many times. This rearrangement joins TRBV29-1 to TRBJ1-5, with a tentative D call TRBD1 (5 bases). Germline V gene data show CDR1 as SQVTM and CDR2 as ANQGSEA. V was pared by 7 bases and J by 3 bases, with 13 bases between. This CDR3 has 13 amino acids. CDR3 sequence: CSAAQGYNQPQHF. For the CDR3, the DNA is TGCAGCGCAGCGCAGGGTTACAATCAGCCCCAGCATTTT. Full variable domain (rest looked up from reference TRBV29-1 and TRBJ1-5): SAVISQKPSRDICQRGTSLTIQCQVDSQVTMMFWYRQQPGQSLTLIATANQGSEATYESGFVIDKFPISRPNLTFSTLTVSNMSPEDSSIYLCSAAQGYNQPQHFGDGTRLSIL.

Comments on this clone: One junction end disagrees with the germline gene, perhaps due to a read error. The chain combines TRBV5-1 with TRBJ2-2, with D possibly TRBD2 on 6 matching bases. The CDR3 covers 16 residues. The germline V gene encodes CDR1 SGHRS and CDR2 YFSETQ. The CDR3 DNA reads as TGCACCAGCAGAGCCGGATCTAGCGTGAACACCGGGGAGCTGTTTTTT. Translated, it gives CTSRAGSSVNTGELFF. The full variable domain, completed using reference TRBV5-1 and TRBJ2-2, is KAGVTQTPRYLIKTRGQQVTLSCSPISGHRSVSWYQQTPGQGLQFLFEYFSETQRNKGNFPGRFSGRQFSNSRSEMNVSTLELGDSALYLCTSRAGSSVNTGELFFGEGSRLTVL.